The 18 T cell receptor beta chains reported below all come from one sample, sequenced in a study of blood T cell repertoires in COVID-19. Measured with immunoSEQ multiplex PCR; TCRdb has only the in-frame clones, and not every one. Altogether about 120,000 clones are present, 60% to 85% being singletons, with the ten largest covering approximately 5.6%. Sequenced: peripheral blood. Every receptor here comes from an older man with acute or convalescent COVID-19.

This rearrangement joins TRBV19 to TRBJ2-7; 13 bases are a match to TRBD2. Germline values: CDR1 LNHDA, CDR2 SQIVND (reference sequence). The CDR3 loop spans 16 amino acids. J was trimmed by 7 bases and V by 5 bases; bases with no gene match: 11. The CDR3 nucleotides read TGTGCCAGTAGTTCGCCGGGACTAGCGGGGACTGGGGAGCAGTACTTC. As protein: CASSSPGLAGTGEQYF.

The gene calls are TRBV15 and TRBJ2-7; no clear D. Trimming stripped 3 bases from V and 7 bases from J, with 16 bases between. The CDR3 length is 14 residues. Germline CDR1 reads LNHNV; CDR2 reads YYDKDF (reference sequence). The chain's CDR3 is CATSRETRSGEQYF. The CDR3 DNA follows: TGTGCCACCAGCAGGGAGACCCGGTCTGGGGAGCAGTACTTC.

The chain couples TRBV30 to TRBJ2-7, with a possible D match to TRBD2 (6 bases). This CDR3 spans 14 amino acids. The germline CDR1 and CDR2 sequences are GTSNPN and SVGIG (reference sequence). V was cut by 0 bases and J by 2 bases, with 11 bases left in between. CDR3 protein: CAWSVYRGTYEQYF. In DNA, the CDR3 is TGTGCCTGGAGTGTATACCGGGGGACCTACGAGCAGTACTTC.

J is TRBJ2-1 and V is TRBV5-1; 14 bases are shared with TRBD2. The trim removed 4 bases at V and 9 bases at J, leaving 9 bases unmatched. Looked up from germline, CDR1 is SGHRS and CDR2 is YFSETQ. This CDR3 is 16 amino acids long. The CDR3 protein is CASSPRTSGRSSEQFF. DNA of the CDR3: TGCGCCAGCAGCCCCCGGACTAGCGGGAGGTCGAGTGAGCAGTTCTTC.

The rearrangement joins TRBV3-1 (or the pseudogene TRBV3-2) to TRBJ2-5; 9 bases match TRBD1. After removal of 4 bases from V and 5 bases from J, the junction contained 5 bases not matched to a gene. The length of the CDR3 is 14 residues. The germline V gene has CDR1 LGHDT and CDR2 YNNKEL (reference sequence). Here the CDR3 DNA reads TGTGCCAGCAGCCTTTTGGACAGGGGTGAGACCCAGTACTTC. This gives the protein CASSLLDRGETQYF.

J is TRBJ2-2 and V is TRBV3-1 (or the pseudogene TRBV3-2); no clear D gene. CDR1 and CDR2 from the germline V gene are LGHDT and YNNKEL (reference sequence). There are 13 residues in the CDR3. Trimming shortened V by 4 bases and J by 7 bases, and 10 bases separated the two germline ends. The CDR3 DNA reads TGTGCCAGCAGCCCCCCGCGGAGCGGGGAGCTGTTTTTT. It is translated as CASSPPRSGELFF.

The V and J genes are TRBV4-1 and TRBJ1-6, with no clear D. Trimming took off 0 bases at V and 6 bases at J, with 6 bases between the two ends. Germline values: CDR1 MGHRA, CDR2 YSYEKL. The CDR3 has 14 amino acids. The CDR3 sequence: CASSQDPVNSPLHF. The DNA of the CDR3 is TGCGCCAGCAGCCAAGATCCTGTTAATTCACCCCTCCACTTT.

The chain employs TRBV5-1 and TRBJ2-7; possible D gene TRBD1, 6 bases. The CDR3 has 15 residues. With 4 bases removed from V and 3 bases from J, the gap between germline ends came to 17 bases. Germline CDR1 reads SGHRS; CDR2 reads YFSETQ. CDR3 amino acids: CASSILPGQSYEQYF. For the CDR3, the DNA is TGCGCCAGCAGCATTCTTCCGGGACAAAGCTACGAGCAGTACTTC.

The chain has TRBV20-1 and TRBJ2-7, with 10 positions matching TRBD2. The CDR3 has 11 amino acids. Per the germline V gene, CDR1 is DFQATT and CDR2 is SNEGSKA (reference sequence). The J segment lost 13 bases and the V segment lost 3 bases, leaving 6 bases of the junction unmatched. The CDR3 sequence is CSASLGLARYF. CDR3 sequence (DNA): TGCAGTGCTAGCCTGGGACTAGCGAGATACTTC.

This chain connects TRBV5-4 to TRBJ1-6; the match to TRBD1 covers 10 bases. V lost 4 bases and J lost 7; bases outside the gene matches: 5. The V gene's germline CDR1 is SGHNT and CDR2 YYREEE (reference sequence). CDR3 length equals 15 residues. The CDR3 loop reads CASSGRTGGNSPLHF. The DNA of the CDR3 is TGTGCCAGCAGCGGTAGGACAGGGGGGAATTCACCCCTCCACTTT.

The rearrangement links TRBV24-1 to TRBJ2-2; 8 bases map to TRBD2. Germline CDR1 KGHDR, CDR2 SFDVKD. V was pared by 8 bases and J by 6 bases, with 4 bases of the junction left unmatched. The CDR3 has 13 residues. CDR3 protein: CATTPGGSGELFF. CDR3 sequence (DNA): TGTGCCACCACACCGGGGGGGTCCGGGGAGCTGTTTTTT.

CDR3 nucleotide sequence: TGTGCCAGCAGACGTGATCCCGCCGGTTCACCCCTCCACTTT. Its protein is CASRRDPAGSPLHF. The V call is TRBV7-2, the J call TRBJ1-6, with no clear D. Germline-derived CDR1 and CDR2 are SGHTA and FQGNSA. The CDR3 totals 14 residues. V was pared by 6 bases and J by 9 bases, with 15 bases between.

In this sample, this clone turned up a few times. This chain connects TRBV6-2 or TRBV6-3 to TRBJ1-5; D gene ambiguous. The CDR3 consists of 16 residues. Per the germline V gene, CDR1 is MNHEY and CDR2 is SVGEGT. Trimming took 2 bases from V and 4 from J, leaving 15 bases between them. The CDR3 bases are TGTGCCAGCAGTTACAACATTGGCGGGGTGAATCAGCCCCAGCATTTT. Residues: CASSYNIGGVNQPQHF.

This sequence joins TRBV6-5 and TRBJ1-2; D gene ambiguous. Germline V CDR1 and CDR2: MNHEY, SVGAGI. The CDR3 totals 14 residues. Trimming shortened V by 7 bases and J by 3 bases, and 15 bases separated the two germline ends. The CDR3 loop is CASTLRRGDYGYTF. CDR3 nucleotides: TGTGCCAGCACCCTACGCCGGGGTGACTATGGCTACACCTTC.

The chain recombines TRBV5-5 with TRBJ1-4; perhaps TRBD1 as D (5 bases). V lost 1 base, J lost 3 bases, and 10 bases lay in between. The CDR3 is 15 residues long. Germline V gene lookup returns CDR1 SGHKS and CDR2 YYEKEE (reference sequence). The CDR3 region has the DNA TGTGCCAGCAGCTTGAAGTGGGACTCTAATGAAAAACTGTTTTTT. Its translation: CASSLKWDSNEKLFF.

This chain uses TRBV11-1 with TRBJ1-1, with unresolved D. The CDR3 is made up of 13 amino acids. Germline V gives CDR1 SGHAT, CDR2 FQDESV (reference sequence). The V and J ends lost 2 bases and 13 bases respectively, with 17 bases between them. CDR3 sequence (DNA): TGTGCCAGCAGCTTACCCCCGTGGCAGAACAGTTTCTTT. This codes for CASSLPPWQNSFF.

The chain joins TRBV5-5 to TRBJ2-6, with 9 bases identical to TRBD1. Germline V gene data show CDR1 as SGHKS and CDR2 as YYEKEE (reference sequence). CDR3 size: 18 residues. The V gene end was trimmed by 2 bases and the J gene end by 2 bases; junction bases not matched to a gene: 8. In nucleotides, the CDR3 is TGTGCCAGCAGCTTAAAGACAGGGGGGCGTACTGGGGCCAACGTCCTGACTTTC. Its protein product is CASSLKTGGRTGANVLTF.

In this sample, this clone turned up a few times. In nucleotides, the CDR3 is TGTGCCAGCAGCTTGTCCGGGACAGGGAGGACCGGGGAGCTGTTTTTT. Its protein product is CASSLSGTGRTGELFF. This chain uses TRBV7-9 with TRBJ2-2; 9 nucleotides match TRBD1. The germline V gene has CDR1 SEHNR and CDR2 FQNEAQ (reference sequence). The ends lost 3 bases at V and 5 bases at J; junction bases unmatched: 7. This CDR3 has 16 residues.